One TCR beta chain is described in this entry. The antigen remains unidentified. Germline values: CDR1 KGHSH, CDR2 LQKENI. The CDR3 runs to 16 residues. Scientists made TCR beta cDNA using 5'RACE template switching with UMIs. TCRdb re-called the 5' RACE reads and catalogs CDR3 proteins one per entry, DNA excluded. The sample includes hundreds of thousands of distinct CDR3 sequences. The sample is drawn from a study of T cells expressing NK-cell markers. Study results and limitations: For a handful of donors, the dominant NKG2C+ clonotypes made up roughly 1.0-7.5% of their CD8+ T cells. Where a handful of donors were concerned, these clonotypes also led the CD3+CD56-NKG2C+ fraction. It was still unclear whether expanded NKG2C+ T cell clones were HCMV specific.

Sequencing was done on a sample of blood T cells: a sorted CD56 or NKG2C T cell subset, CD4+ or CD8+ T cells, or bulk PBMC T cells (not recorded which). The chain couples TRBV18 to TRBJ1-3; there is no DNA to check the TCRdb D call of TRBD1. This sequence originates from a woman aged 18-70 years in good health. The CDR3 reads CASSPGTENSGNTIYF.